This TCR beta chain is from a study of control samples from healthy donors and cancer patients. The CDR3 is made up of 19 amino acids. Trimming took 2 bases from V and 10 from J; bases not matched to a gene: 16. The germline V gene encodes CDR1 MNHEY and CDR2 SMNVEV (reference sequence). Sequenced by immunoSEQ multiplex PCR; TCRdb stores in-frame clones only, minus some. The sample has 110,000 to 150,000 clones, roughly 92% seen once. The sequence came from a man aged 25-45 years in good health. The sequencing sample was made of blood. V and J are TRBV27 and TRBJ2-1; 14 positions match TRBD2. The CDR3 reads CASSLEPPGLAGARAEQFF. The CDR3 nucleotides read TGTGCCAGCAGTTTAGAGCCCCCGGGACTAGCGGGAGCTAGAGCCGAGCAGTTCTTC.